Detailed here is one TCR beta chain. Trimming took off 0 bases at V and 5 bases at J, with 12 bases between the two ends. This CDR3 is 15 amino acids long. Germline V gene sequence: CDR1 SGDLS, CDR2 YYNGEE. This specimen belongs to a study of regulatory T cells in long-lasting Graves disease. Arm-PCR of CDR3 regions and iRepertoire HTBI primers were the basis on which TCR beta libraries were built. TCRdb re-called the multiplex PCR reads with MiXCR, one entry per CDR3 protein. The table records 350,000 to 500,000 distinct CDR3 sequences, about 14% of them present only once. Time point here: newly diagnosed GD, antithyroid drugs for less than 3 months. Construction of the TCR library relied on RNA isolated from PBMCs. These same records also appear under a second study, on T cells in Graves' hyperthyroidism and ophthalmopathy.

The sample in question was peripheral blood mononuclear cells (PBMCs), obtained at new diagnosis, from a patient treated with antithyroid drugs. The rearrangement links TRBV9 to TRBJ2-1; a weak D match, TRBD1 (6 bases). The source of this sequence is a woman aged 50 to 60 with Graves disease. In DNA form, the CDR3 reads TGTGCCAGCAGCGTAGCGGGACAAGTAAACAATGAGCAGTTCTTC. This gives the protein CASSVAGQVNNEQFF. Full variable domain (rest looked up from reference TRBV9 and TRBJ2-1): DSGVTQTPKHLITATGQRVTLRCSPRSGDLSVYWYQQSLDQGLQFLIQYYNGEERAKGNILERFSAQQFPDLHSELNLSSLELGDSALYFCASSVAGQVNNEQFFGPGTRLTVL.